This entry is about one T cell receptor (beta chain). Its target is unknown. The record originates from a study of cytomegalovirus exposure and HLA in healthy donors. At the level of the study: Researchers found that less than 90% of almost 400 genotyped donors fell within the Caucasian-associated ancestry cluster. Study conclusions and caveats: HLA allele associations emerged for some 16,000 TCR beta sequences in a later analysis, at 0.05 false discovery rate. HLA-A and HLA-B allele assignments for most subjects were reportedly predicted accurately using TCR beta sequences.

With 60 Vbeta and 13 Jbeta primers, the PCR was carried out. Using immunoSEQ multiplex PCR, the repertoire was profiled, and TCRdb retains in-frame clones only, with some absent. The table lists approximately 170,000 clones, with around 0.79% in the top ten. V shed 6 bases and J 6 bases; nucleotides not matched to a gene: 7. The CDR3 sequence is 14 residues long. CDR1 is MNHEY and CDR2 is SVGAGI in the germline V gene. This TCR came from a woman between 18 and 29 years old in good health and CMV-seropositive. Sequenced: PBMCs. This chain uses TRBV6-5 with TRBJ2-7; 11 bases are shared with TRBD2. The CDR3 sequence: CASSLAGGFPEQYF. DNA for the CDR3: TGTGCCAGCAGCCTAGCGGGAGGTTTCCCCGAGCAGTACTTC.